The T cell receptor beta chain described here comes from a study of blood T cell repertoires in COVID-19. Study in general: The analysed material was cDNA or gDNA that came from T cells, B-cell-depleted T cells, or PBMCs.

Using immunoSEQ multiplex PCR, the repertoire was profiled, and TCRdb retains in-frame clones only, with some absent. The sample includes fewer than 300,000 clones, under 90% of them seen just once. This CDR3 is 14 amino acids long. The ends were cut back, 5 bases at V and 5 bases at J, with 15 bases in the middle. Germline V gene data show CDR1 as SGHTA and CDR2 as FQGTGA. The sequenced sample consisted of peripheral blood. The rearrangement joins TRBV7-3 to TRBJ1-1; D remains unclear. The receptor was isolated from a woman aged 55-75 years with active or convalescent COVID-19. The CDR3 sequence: CASSLNSGGTEAFF. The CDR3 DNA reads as TGTGCCAGCAGCCTAAATTCGGGTGGGACTGAAGCTTTCTTT.